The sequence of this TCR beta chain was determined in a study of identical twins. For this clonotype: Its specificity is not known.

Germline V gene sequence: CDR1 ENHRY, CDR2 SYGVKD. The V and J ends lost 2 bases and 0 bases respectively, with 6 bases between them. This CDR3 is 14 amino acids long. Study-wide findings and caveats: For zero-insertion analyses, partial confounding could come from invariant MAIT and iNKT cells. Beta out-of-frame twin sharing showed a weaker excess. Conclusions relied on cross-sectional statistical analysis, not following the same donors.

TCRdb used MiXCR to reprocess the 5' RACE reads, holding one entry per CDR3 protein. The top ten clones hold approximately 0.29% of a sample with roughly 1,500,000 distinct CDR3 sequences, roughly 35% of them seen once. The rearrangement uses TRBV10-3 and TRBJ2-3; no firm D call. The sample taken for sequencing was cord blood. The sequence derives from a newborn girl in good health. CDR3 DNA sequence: TGTGCCATCAGTGAGGGATGGAGCACAGATACGCAGTATTTT. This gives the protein CAISEGWSTDTQYF.